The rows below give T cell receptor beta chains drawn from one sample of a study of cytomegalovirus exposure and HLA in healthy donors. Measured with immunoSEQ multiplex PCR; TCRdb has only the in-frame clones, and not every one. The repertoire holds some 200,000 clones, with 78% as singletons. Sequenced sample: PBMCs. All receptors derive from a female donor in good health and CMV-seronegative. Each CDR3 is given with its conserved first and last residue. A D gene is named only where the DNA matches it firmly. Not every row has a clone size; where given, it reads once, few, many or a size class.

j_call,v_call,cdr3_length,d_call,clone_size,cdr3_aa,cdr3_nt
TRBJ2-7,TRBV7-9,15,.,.,CSSGYPSQGGEWQYF,TGTTCCAGCGGGTACCCTTCGCAAGGGGGTGAGTGGCAGTACTTC
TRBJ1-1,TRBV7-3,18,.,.,CASSLWSVKPGGNTEAFF,TGTGCCAGCAGCTTGTGGTCAGTCAAGCCCGGAGGAAACACTGAAGCTTTCTTT
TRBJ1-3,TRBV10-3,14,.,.,CAISESPGGNTIYF,TGTGCCATCAGTGAGTCGCCAGGGGGAAACACCATATATTTT
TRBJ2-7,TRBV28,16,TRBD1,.,CASSPQGDGAPYEQYF,TGTGCCAGCAGTCCACAGGGGGATGGGGCGCCCTACGAGCAGTACTTC
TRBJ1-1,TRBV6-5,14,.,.,CASSYSDLNTEAFF,TGTGCCAGCAGTTACTCGGACTTAAACACTGAAGCTTTCTTT
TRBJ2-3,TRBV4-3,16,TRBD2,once,CASSLEAKREIDPQYF,TGCGCCAGCAGCCTAGAAGCAAAGCGGGAGATCGACCCGCAGTATTTT
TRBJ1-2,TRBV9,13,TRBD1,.,CASSAQGAYGYTF,TGTGCCAGCAGCGCACAGGGGGCCTATGGCTACACCTTC
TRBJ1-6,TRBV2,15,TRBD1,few,CASSAGDRGGSPLHF,TGTGCCAGCAGTGCCGGGGACAGGGGAGGTTCACCCCTCCACTTT
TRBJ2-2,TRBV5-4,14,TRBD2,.,CASSSRGGAGELFF,TGTGCCAGCAGCTCACGTGGGGGGGCCGGGGAGCTGTTTTTT
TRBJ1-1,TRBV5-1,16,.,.,CASSPSSPAEGTEAFF,TGCGCCAGCAGCCCCTCTTCGCCGGCGGAGGGCACTGAAGCTTTCTTT
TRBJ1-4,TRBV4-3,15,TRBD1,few,CASSPDRAYNEKLFF,TGCGCCAGCAGCCCCGACAGGGCCTATAATGAAAAACTGTTTTTT
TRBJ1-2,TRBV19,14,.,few,CASSINGDNYGYTF,TGTGCCAGTAGTATTAATGGAGATAACTATGGCTACACCTTC
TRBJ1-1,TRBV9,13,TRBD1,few,CASSATGGTEAFF,TGTGCCAGCAGCGCGACAGGGGGGACTGAAGCTTTCTTT
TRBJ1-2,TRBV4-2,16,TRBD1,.,CASSQEISGQYYGYTF,TGTGCCAGCAGCCAAGAGATATCGGGACAGTACTATGGCTACACCTTC
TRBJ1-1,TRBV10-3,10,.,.,CASGGTEAFF,TGTGCCTCGGGAGGCACTGAAGCTTTCTTT
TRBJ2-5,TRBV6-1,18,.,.,CASSEEGGWQGRQETQYF,TGTGCCAGCAGTGAAGAAGGAGGGTGGCAGGGTCGGCAAGAGACCCAGTACTTC
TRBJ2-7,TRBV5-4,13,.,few,CASSSRTAYEQYF,TGTGCCAGCAGCTCAAGGACAGCGTACGAGCAGTACTTC
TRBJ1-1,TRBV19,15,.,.,CASSISPDMNTEAFF,TGTGCCAGTAGTATCTCCCCCGACATGAACACTGAAGCTTTCTTT
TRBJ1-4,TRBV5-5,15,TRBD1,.,CASSRPGQGPEKLFF,TGTGCCAGCAGCCGACCGGGACAGGGGCCTGAAAAACTGTTTTTT
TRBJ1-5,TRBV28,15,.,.,CASSPSVGSTQPQHF,TGTGCCAGCAGTCCTTCAGTGGGCTCCACTCAGCCCCAGCATTTT
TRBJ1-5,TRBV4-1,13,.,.,CASSQTMNQPQHF,TGCGCCAGCAGCCAGACTATGAATCAGCCCCAGCATTTT
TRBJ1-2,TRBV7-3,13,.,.,CASSFETGDGYTF,TGTGCCAGCAGCTTCGAGACAGGAGATGGCTACACCTTC
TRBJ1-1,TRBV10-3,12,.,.,CAISSQGTEAFF,TGTGCCATCAGTTCACAGGGCACTGAAGCTTTCTTT
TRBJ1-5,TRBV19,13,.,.,CASRDSPNQPQHF,TGTGCCAGTAGGGACAGCCCGAATCAGCCCCAGCATTTT
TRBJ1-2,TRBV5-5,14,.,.,CASIWGGRGWGYTF,TGTGCCAGCATCTGGGGGGGCAGGGGATGGGGCTACACCTTC